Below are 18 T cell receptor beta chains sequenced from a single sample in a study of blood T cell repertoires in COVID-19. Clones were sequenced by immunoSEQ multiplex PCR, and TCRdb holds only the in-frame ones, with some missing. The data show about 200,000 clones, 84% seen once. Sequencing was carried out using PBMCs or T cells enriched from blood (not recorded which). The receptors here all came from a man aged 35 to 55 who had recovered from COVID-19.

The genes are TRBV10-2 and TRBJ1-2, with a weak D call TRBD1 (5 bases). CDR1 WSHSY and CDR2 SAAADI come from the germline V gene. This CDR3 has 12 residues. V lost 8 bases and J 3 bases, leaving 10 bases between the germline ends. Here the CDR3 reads CASLRDDYGYTF. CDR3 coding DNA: TGCGCCAGCCTCAGGGATGACTATGGCTACACCTTC.

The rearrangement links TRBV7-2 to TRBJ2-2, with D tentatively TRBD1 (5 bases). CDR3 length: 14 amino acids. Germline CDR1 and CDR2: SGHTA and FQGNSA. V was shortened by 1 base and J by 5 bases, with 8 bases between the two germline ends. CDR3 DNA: TGTGCCAGCAGCTTAGGGGGCTTGACCGGGGAGCTGTTTTTT. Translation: CASSLGGLTGELFF.

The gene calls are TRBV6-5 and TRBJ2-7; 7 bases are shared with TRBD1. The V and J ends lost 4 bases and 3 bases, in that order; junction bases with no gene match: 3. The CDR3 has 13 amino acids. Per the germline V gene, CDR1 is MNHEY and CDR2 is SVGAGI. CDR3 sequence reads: CASSSGTVYEQYF. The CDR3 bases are TGTGCCAGCAGTTCGGGGACAGTCTACGAGCAGTACTTC.

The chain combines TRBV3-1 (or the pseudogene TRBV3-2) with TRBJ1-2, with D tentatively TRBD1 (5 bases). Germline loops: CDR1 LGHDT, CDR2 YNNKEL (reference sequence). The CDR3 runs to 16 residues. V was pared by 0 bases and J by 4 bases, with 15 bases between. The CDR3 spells CASSQEALGRAYGYTF. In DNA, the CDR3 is TGTGCCAGCAGCCAAGAAGCCCTCGGCAGGGCCTATGGCTACACCTTC.

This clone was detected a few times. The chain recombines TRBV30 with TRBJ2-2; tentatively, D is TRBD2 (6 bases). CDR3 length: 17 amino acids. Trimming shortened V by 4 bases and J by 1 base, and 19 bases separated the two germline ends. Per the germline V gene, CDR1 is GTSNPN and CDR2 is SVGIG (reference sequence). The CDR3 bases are TGTGCCTGGATCCAGCCCGGGACTGGTGAGAACACCGGGGAGCTGTTTTTT. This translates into CAWIQPGTGENTGELFF.

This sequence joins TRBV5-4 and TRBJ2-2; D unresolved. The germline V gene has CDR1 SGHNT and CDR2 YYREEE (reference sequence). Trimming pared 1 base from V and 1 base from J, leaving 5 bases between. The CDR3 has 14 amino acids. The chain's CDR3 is CASSLSQNTGELFF. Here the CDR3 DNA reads TGTGCCAGCAGCTTGTCACAGAACACCGGGGAGCTGTTTTTT. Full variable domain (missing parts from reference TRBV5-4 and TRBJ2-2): ETGVTQSPTHLIKTRGQQVTLRCSSQSGHNTVSWYQQALGQGPQFIFQYYREEENGRGNFPPRFSGLQFPNYSSELNVNALELDDSALYLCASSLSQNTGELFFGEGSRLTVL.

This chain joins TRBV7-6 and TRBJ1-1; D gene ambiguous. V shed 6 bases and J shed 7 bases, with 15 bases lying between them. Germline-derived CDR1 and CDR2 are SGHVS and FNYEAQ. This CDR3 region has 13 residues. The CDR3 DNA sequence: TGTGCCAGCAGGCTAGCGACTTCCAATGAAGCTTTCTTT. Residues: CASRLATSNEAFF.

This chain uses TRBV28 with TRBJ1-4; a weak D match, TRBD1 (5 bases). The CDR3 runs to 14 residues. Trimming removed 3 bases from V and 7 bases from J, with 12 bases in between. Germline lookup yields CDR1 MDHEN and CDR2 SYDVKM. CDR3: CASSFQGISEKLFF. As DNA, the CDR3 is TGTGCCAGCAGTTTTCAGGGCATAAGTGAAAAACTGTTTTTT.

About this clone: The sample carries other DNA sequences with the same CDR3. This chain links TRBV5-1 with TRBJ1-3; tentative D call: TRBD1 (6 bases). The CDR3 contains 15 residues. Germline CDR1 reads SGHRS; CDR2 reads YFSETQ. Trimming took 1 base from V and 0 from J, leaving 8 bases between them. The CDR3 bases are TGCGCCAGCAGCTTGACAGGGAGCTCTGGAAACACCATATATTTT. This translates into CASSLTGSSGNTIYF.

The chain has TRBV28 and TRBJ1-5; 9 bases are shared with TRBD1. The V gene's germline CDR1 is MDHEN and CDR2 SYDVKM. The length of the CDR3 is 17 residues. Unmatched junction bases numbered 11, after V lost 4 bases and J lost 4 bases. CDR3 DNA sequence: TGTGCCAGCAGTTCTACCCGGGGACAGGGTTATAATCAGCCCCAGCATTTT. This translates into CASSSTRGQGYNQPQHF.

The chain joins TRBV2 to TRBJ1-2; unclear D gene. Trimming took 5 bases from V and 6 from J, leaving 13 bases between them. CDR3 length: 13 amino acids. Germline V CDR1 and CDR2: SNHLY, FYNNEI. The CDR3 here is CASSQVRRDGYTF. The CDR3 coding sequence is TGTGCCAGCAGTCAAGTCCGGAGGGATGGCTACACCTTC.

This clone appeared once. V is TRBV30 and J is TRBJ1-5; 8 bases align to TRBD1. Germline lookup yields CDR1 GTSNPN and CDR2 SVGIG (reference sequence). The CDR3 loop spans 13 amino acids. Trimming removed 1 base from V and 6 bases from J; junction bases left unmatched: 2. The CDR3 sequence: CAWSGQGRQPQHF. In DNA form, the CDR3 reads TGTGCCTGGAGTGGACAGGGGCGTCAGCCCCAGCATTTT.

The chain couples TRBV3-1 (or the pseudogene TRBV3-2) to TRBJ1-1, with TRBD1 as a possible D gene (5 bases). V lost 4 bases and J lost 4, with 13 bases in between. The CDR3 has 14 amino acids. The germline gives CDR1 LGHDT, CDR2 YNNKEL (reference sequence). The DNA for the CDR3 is TGTGCCAGCAGCCTGGGGCAGATTAGCACTGAAGCTTTCTTT. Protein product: CASSLGQISTEAFF.

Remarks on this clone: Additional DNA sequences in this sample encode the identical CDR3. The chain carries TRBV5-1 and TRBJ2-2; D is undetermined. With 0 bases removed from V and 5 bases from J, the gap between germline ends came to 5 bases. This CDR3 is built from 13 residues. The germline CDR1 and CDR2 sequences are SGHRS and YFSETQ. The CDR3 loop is CASSLERTGELFF. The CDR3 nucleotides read TGCGCCAGCAGCTTGGAGAGGACCGGGGAGCTGTTTTTT.

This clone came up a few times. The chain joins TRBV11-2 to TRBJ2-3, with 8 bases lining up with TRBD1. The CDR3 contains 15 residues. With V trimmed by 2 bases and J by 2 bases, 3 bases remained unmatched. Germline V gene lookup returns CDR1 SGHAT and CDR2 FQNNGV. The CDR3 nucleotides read TGTGCCAGCAGCTTACTGGACAGGGTCACAGATACGCAGTATTTT. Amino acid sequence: CASSLLDRVTDTQYF.

CDR3 nucleotide sequence: TGTGCCAGCTCGGGGACAGGGGTCGGCTACACCTTC. It yields the protein CASSGTGVGYTF. The rearrangement links TRBV13 to TRBJ1-2; TRBD1 matches 10 bases. The CDR3 is made up of 12 amino acids. V trimming: 8 bases; J trimming: 8 bases; junction bases outside the gene matches: 5. In germline, CDR1 is PRHDT, CDR2 FYEKMQ (reference sequence).

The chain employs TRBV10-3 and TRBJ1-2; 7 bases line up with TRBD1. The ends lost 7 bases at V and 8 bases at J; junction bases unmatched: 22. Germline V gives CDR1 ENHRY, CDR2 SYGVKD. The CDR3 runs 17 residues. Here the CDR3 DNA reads TGTGCCATCACCCCAACCGAAATCAGACAGGGAGGATTCGGCTACACCTTC. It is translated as CAITPTEIRQGGFGYTF.

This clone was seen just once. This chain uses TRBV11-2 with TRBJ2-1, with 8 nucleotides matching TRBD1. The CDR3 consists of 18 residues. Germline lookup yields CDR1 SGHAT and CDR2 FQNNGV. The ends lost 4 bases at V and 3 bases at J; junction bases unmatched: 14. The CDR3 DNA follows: TGTGCCAGCAGCTCCTTTCAGGGGGCCTACCCCGGCTACAATGAGCAGTTCTTC. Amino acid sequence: CASSSFQGAYPGYNEQFF. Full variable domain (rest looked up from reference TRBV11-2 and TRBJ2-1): EAGVAQSPRYKIIEKRQSVAFWCNPISGHATLYWYQQILGQGPKLLIQFQNNGVVDDSQLPKDRFSAERLKGVDSTLKIQPAKLEDSAVYLCASSSFQGAYPGYNEQFFGPGTRLTVL.